These 10 T cell receptor beta chains came from one sample sequenced in a study of monozygotic twins with inflammatory bowel disease. TCRdb re-analyzed the 5' RACE reads; it lists each CDR3 protein once, without DNA. Across about 380,000 distinct CDR3 sequences, the top ten clones capture approximately 2.4% of the sample. Sequencing was performed on blood. The source of these receptors is a human donor with ulcerative colitis or Crohn's disease, or a healthy co-twin of an affected twin (not recorded which).

V gene TRBV28 combines with J gene TRBJ1-1. The CDR3 runs to 11 residues. Per germline, CDR1 MDHEN and CDR2 SYDVKM. This CDR3 is CASSLGREAFF.

The chain recombines TRBV20-1 with TRBJ2-4; the TRBD1 assignment by TCRdb is unverifiable without DNA. Germline V gene lookup returns CDR1 DFQATT and CDR2 SNEGSKA (reference sequence). The length of the CDR3 is 14 residues. This chain's CDR3 is CSVQIRDRGNIQYF.

This chain uses TRBV12-3 or TRBV12-4 with TRBJ1-2; TCRdb indicates TRBD1, and absent DNA this call remains unverified. CDR3 length: 17 residues. This CDR3 is CASSAIVITGGSYGYTF.

V and J are TRBV5-1 and TRBJ1-3; TCRdb lists TRBD1, though no DNA is available to test this call. Germline V gene data show CDR1 as SGHRS and CDR2 as YFSETQ. This CDR3 contains 17 residues. The CDR3 spells CASKGQGGNSAGNTIYF.

This chain links TRBV6-5 with TRBJ1-1; TCRdb lists TRBD1, though no DNA is available to test this call. CDR3 length equals 16 residues. Germline V gene lookup returns CDR1 MNHEY and CDR2 SVGAGI. This CDR3 reads CASSSRDRGRDTEAFF.

The gene calls are TRBV6-5 and TRBJ2-1; the D call from TCRdb, TRBD1, cannot be confirmed without DNA. CDR3 length: 15 residues. CDR1 is MNHEY and CDR2 is SVGAGI in the germline V gene. The CDR3 reads CASSFFPPLYNEQFF.

This chain joins TRBV7-2 and TRBJ1-5. Germline lookup yields CDR1 SGHTA and CDR2 FQGNSA. The CDR3 totals 15 residues. CDR3 region: CASSLVGTAEQPQHF.

The CDR3 sequence: CASSPGHLYEQYF. This chain uses TRBV5-1 with TRBJ2-7; lacking DNA, the TRBD1 call made by TCRdb goes unchecked. There are 13 residues in the CDR3. Germline V gene data show CDR1 as SGHRS and CDR2 as YFSETQ.

The rearrangement links TRBV3-1 to TRBJ2-1; lacking DNA, the TRBD1 call made by TCRdb goes unchecked. Germline V gene data show CDR1 as LGHDT and CDR2 as YNNKEL (reference sequence). The CDR3 sequence is 19 residues long. CDR3 region: CASSQNRDRGLTFYNEQFF.

The rearrangement uses TRBV7-9 and TRBJ1-5; TCRdb proposes TRBD1, but this gene call is untestable without DNA. This CDR3 has 17 residues. The germline V gene encodes CDR1 SEHNR and CDR2 FQNEAQ (reference sequence). CDR3 in amino acids: CASSLGQGALSNQPQHF. The complete variable domain, with remaining parts taken from reference TRBV7-9 and TRBJ1-5, reads DTGVSQNPRHKITKRGQNVTFRCDPISEHNRLYWYRQTLGQGPEFLTYFQNEAQLEKSRLLSDRFSAERPKGSFSTLEIQRTEQGDSAMYLCASSLGQGALSNQPQHFGDGTRLSIL.